This T cell receptor (beta chain) was retrieved from a study of blood T cell repertoires in COVID-19. In the study overall: Some COVID-19 samples were acute and others convalescent; all came from the United States, Italy and Spain. In each case, the material was cDNA or gDNA derived from T cells, B-cell-depleted T cells, or PBMCs.

Per the original data handling: For nucleated cells, counts were estimated from reference gene primer amplification. The data were produced by immunoSEQ multiplex PCR, yet TCRdb's version contains in-frame clones alone and is incomplete. Clone size and the V and J calls come from that table; the DNA yielded D and trimming. The sample lists 440,000 or so clones, around 91% occurring once. Germline assignment: CDR1 SGHTA and CDR2 FQGNSA. V shed 4 bases and J shed 0 bases, with 9 bases lying between them. This CDR3 spans 15 amino acids. During active infection, Seattle patients enrolled and were then monitored through disease.

This receptor was identified in a woman in her 40s with COVID-19, enrolled during active disease. The V gene is TRBV7-2, the J gene TRBJ2-2, with a tentative D call TRBD1 (5 bases). Sequencing was done on a sample of peripheral blood. The CDR3 region is CASSSQGANTGELFF. CDR3 sequence (DNA): TGTGCCAGCAGCTCCCAGGGCGCGAACACCGGGGAGCTGTTTTTT.